The entry that follows covers one TCR beta chain sequence. It has no known antigen specificity. Base-call qualities are not available, and no considerably larger clone is one nucleotide away. This specimen comes from a study of shared clonotypes between healthy human individuals (TCRdb year 2020). In the study overall: Two women and a few men aged 18 to 49 years were included in the cohort. To increase sequencing depth and limit assay-specific biases, different laboratories used diverse techniques to prepare libraries and sequence TCR repertoires. Per donor, three plates each were used for CD4 naive and CD4 memory, two for CD8 naive, and one for CD8 memory. Blood TCR repertoires of about 5 healthy adults were deeply sequenced to estimate repertoire size and the extent of clonotype sharing between individuals. Between about 0.94 and 8.9 billion PBMCs per donor were obtained by leukapheresis. General findings and caveats noted by the study authors: Across a few donors, about 5.2% of naive CD4, around 3.3% of naive CD8, under 2.5% of memory CD4, and approximately 0.4% of memory CD8 clonotypes were shared. The small number of donors limited the genetic and exposure-history diversity represented. Compared with non-shared clonotypes, clonotypes shared by all four sorted-subset donors had higher generation probabilities. Sampling was restricted to blood, and TCR repertoires in tissue are likely to differ from TCR repertoires in blood. Larger estimated clonotype richness was generally found for naive subsets than for memory subsets. Pairwise subsampling led to the expectation that sequencing depth would affect the degree of clonotype sharing among donors. Even with the large sequencing depth, rarefaction of the sorted-subset datasets indicated that sequencing was incomplete.

TCR CDR3 regions were amplified from genomic DNA by multiplex PCR using the deep immunoSEQ assay. For each cell subset, the extracted genomic DNA was distributed evenly across all wells of several immunoSEQ 96-well plates, and each plate served as one replicate. For sorted subsets, each replicate PCR was loaded with around 220 ng genomic DNA, equivalent to 30,000 to 35,000 T cell genomes. Purified libraries were quantified with a Qubit 3.0 fluorometer, sized on a Bioanalyzer 2100, and re-quantified with the KAPA Library Quantification kit. Every immunoSEQ 96-well plate was sequenced on a dedicated single-read 150-cycle Illumina NextSeq 550 flow cell. The paper's processing steps were these. The immunoSEQ output contained only junctional sequences without quality scores, so filtering could not match that applied to full-length reads. To assign V/J genes and CDR3, sequences were annotated against IMGT germline references using PyIR, a Python wrapper for IgBLAST v1.9. Reads were removed for weak V/J assignments (E-value above 1e-6), missing CDR3, stop codons, out-of-frame junctions, or ambiguous translated residues. V3J clonotypes were defined as sequences sharing the same inferred V gene, J gene, and CDR3 amino acid sequence. To compute the percentage overlap between repertoires, the number of shared unique clonotypes was divided by the size of the smaller repertoire. Three approaches were used to assess repertoire richness: RTK rarefaction, the Chao1 estimator, and Recon v2.1 estimates of unobserved clonotypes. For all TCRbeta clonotypes obtained by the gDNA method from four donors, generation probabilities were computed with OLGA. Here the immuneACCESS table is served through TCRdb, limited to in-frame sequences with V and J called. Missing clones are a known gap in these copies; in checked studies unresolved V genes cover under half, and the rest lacks a known reason. Clone size and V and J calls were adopted from that table, with D and trimming inferred from the DNA. This sample is represented by around 1 million clones; less than 85% of them were singletons. 1.5% of the sample comes from the top ten.

Donors were healthy HIV-negative adults with no recently reported acute infections or vaccinations. Only Caucasian adults living in Nashville, Tennessee, USA were represented among the donors. Magnetic negative selection was used to enrich CD4+ T cells, after which naive cells were positively selected on CD45RA and the negative fraction became the memory subset. Blood was obtained by leukapheresis, after which PBMCs were separated by Ficoll-Histopaque density gradient centrifugation and cryopreserved in liquid nitrogen vapor phase. Analytical flow cytometry was used to check the purity and quantity of each magnetically sorted T cell population. Genomic DNA was isolated from every sorted fraction and measured by UV absorbance on a Nanodrop 2000c. The receptor comes from a man younger than 35 in good health. The specimen sequenced was memory CD4+ T cells sorted from blood. According to the study, the label for this sample's cell subset or site signals: CD45RA-negative fraction.

The CDR3 sequence is CASWLPGAGDTQYF. The DNA sequence reads TGTGCCAGCTGGTTACCAGGGGCCGGAGATACGCAGTATTTT. Recombination connected TRBV6-1 to TRBJ2-3, and perhaps TRBD1 as D gene, on 6 matching bases. The CDR3, from cysteine to phenylalanine, totals 14 residues. Only the CDR3 region is kept as DNA, spanning 42 bases read in frame from base 1. For CDR1 and CDR2, the germline V gene lists MNHNS and SASEGT. Trimming takes 8 bases from V and 5 bases from J, and the germline ends sit 17 bases apart.